This entry lists 19 T cell receptor beta chains sequenced from one sample in a study of blood T cell repertoires in COVID-19. Sequenced by immunoSEQ multiplex PCR; TCRdb stores in-frame clones only, minus some. The repertoire holds about 82,000 clones, with over 70% as singletons. Sequenced input: peripheral blood. These receptors originate from a woman aged 60 to 75 with acute or convalescent COVID-19.

With regard to this clone: The sample carries other DNA sequences with the same CDR3. This rearrangement joins TRBV7-2 to TRBJ2-7; D remains ambiguous. V was shortened by 5 bases and J by 1 base, with 3 bases between the two germline ends. CDR1 and CDR2 (germline): SGHTA, FQGNSA. The CDR3 consists of 11 residues. The CDR3 sequence is CASSPSYEQYF. CDR3 sequence (DNA): TGTGCCAGCAGCCCGTCCTACGAGCAGTACTTC.

The J gene is TRBJ2-7, the V gene TRBV11-3, with TRBD1 matching 9 bases. V trimming: 7 bases; J trimming: 7 bases; junction bases outside the gene matches: 5. Germline CDR1 SGHNT, CDR2 YENEEA. The CDR3 extends over 12 amino acids. For the CDR3, the DNA is TGTGCCAGCAAACAGGGGGCGTATGAGCAGTACTTC. Translation: CASKQGAYEQYF.

V usage is TRBV5-1 and J usage is TRBJ1-3; 9 bases match TRBD1. Germline V lookup: CDR1 SGHRS, CDR2 YFSETQ. Germline trimming cut 1 base from V and 0 bases from J; bases unmatched to any gene: 2. CDR3 length equals 16 residues. CDR3 coding DNA: TGCGCCAGCAGCTTGACAGGGGGCAACTCTGGAAACACCATATATTTT. Its protein is CASSLTGGNSGNTIYF. The full variable domain, with the rest looked up from reference TRBV5-1 and TRBJ1-3, is KAGVTQTPRYLIKTRGQQVTLSCSPISGHRSVSWYQQTPGQGLQFLFEYFSETQRNKGNFPGRFSGRQFSNSRSEMNVSTLELGDSALYLCASSLTGGNSGNTIYFGEGSWLTVV.

The rearrangement joins TRBV24-1 to TRBJ1-4; 7 nucleotides agree with TRBD1. Trimming took 2 bases from V and 8 from J; bases not matched to a gene: 7. The germline CDR1 and CDR2 sequences are KGHDR and SFDVKD. The CDR3 is 15 amino acids. Here the CDR3 reads CATSDSRTGDEKLFF. The DNA of the CDR3 is TGTGCCACCAGTGATTCACGGACAGGAGACGAAAAACTGTTTTTT.

The chain links TRBV3-1 (or the pseudogene TRBV3-2) to TRBJ2-7; 9 bases are shared with TRBD2. The CDR3 contains 16 residues. Germline V gene lookup returns CDR1 LGHDT and CDR2 YNNKEL (reference sequence). Trimming at V came to 0 bases and at J to 1 base, leaving 4 bases not matched to a gene. As DNA, the CDR3 is TGTGCCAGCAGCCAAGACTCAGCGGGAGGTTCCTACGAGCAGTACTTC. Amino acid sequence: CASSQDSAGGSYEQYF.

This clone was detected only once. The genes are TRBV28 and TRBJ1-1; D is unclear. Germline V lookup: CDR1 MDHEN, CDR2 SYDVKM. The V and J ends lost 6 bases and 0 bases respectively, with 14 bases between them. This CDR3 region has 15 residues. The CDR3 DNA reads TGTGCCAGCAGCCCAAGCCGGGGAATGAACACTGAAGCTTTCTTT. Translation gives CASSPSRGMNTEAFF.

The rearrangement uses TRBV24-1 and TRBJ2-2; TRBD1 matches at 10 bases. The CDR3 spans 17 residues. Losses at the gene ends were 4 bases for V and 4 bases for J; bases not matched to a gene: 8. CDR1 is KGHDR, CDR2 SFDVKD, per germline. CDR3 sequence: CATSDPVGTGVTGELFF. The CDR3 DNA is TGTGCCACCAGTGACCCCGTTGGGACAGGGGTCACCGGGGAGCTGTTTTTT.

The V call is TRBV6-6, the J call TRBJ2-1; D uncertain. The germline V gene has CDR1 MNHNY and CDR2 SVGAGI (reference sequence). V was trimmed by 2 bases and J by 9 bases, leaving 11 bases between them. The CDR3 covers 13 residues. Here the CDR3 reads CASSYGGAFEQFF. As DNA, the CDR3 is TGTGCCAGCAGTTACGGCGGAGCCTTTGAGCAGTTCTTC.

This chain joins TRBV2 and TRBJ1-4; a possible D gene is TRBD1 (6 bases). The CDR3 spans 13 residues. Per the germline V gene, CDR1 is SNHLY and CDR2 is FYNNEI. V lost 6 bases and J 5 bases, leaving 10 bases between the germline ends. In nucleotides, the CDR3 is TGTGCCAGCAGACTAGACAGGAATGAAAAACTGTTTTTT. Its protein is CASRLDRNEKLFF.

V is TRBV5-6 and J is TRBJ1-5; 7 nucleotides align to TRBD1. The germline V gene encodes CDR1 SGHDT and CDR2 YYEEEE. V was clipped by 0 bases and J by 5 bases; unmatched bases: 8. The CDR3 spans 16 residues. The CDR3 DNA reads TGTGCCAGCAGCTTGGCCAACAGGGGCGCGTATCAGCCCCAGCATTTT. The encoded protein is CASSLANRGAYQPQHF.

This chain joins TRBV19 and TRBJ1-2; D uncertain. The CDR3 is 14 residues long. CDR1 is LNHDA and CDR2 is SQIVND in the germline V gene (reference sequence). Trimming took off 3 bases at V and 3 bases at J, with 11 bases between the two ends. CDR3 in amino acids: CASSMTAGHYGYTF. For the CDR3, the DNA is TGTGCCAGTAGTATGACGGCAGGTCACTATGGCTACACCTTC.

V gene TRBV5-1 combines with J gene TRBJ2-7; 9 bases fit TRBD1. The germline gives CDR1 SGHRS, CDR2 YFSETQ. V lost 4 bases, J lost 4 bases, and 12 bases stayed unmatched. This CDR3 has 16 amino acids. CDR3 in amino acids: CASSPTGTGSHYEQYF. In DNA, the CDR3 is TGCGCCAGCAGCCCAACCGGGACAGGGTCCCATTACGAGCAGTACTTC.

V usage is TRBV19 and J usage is TRBJ1-5, with 7 bases matching TRBD1. V was pared by 1 base and J by 3 bases, with 6 bases of the junction left unmatched. Germline V gene sequence: CDR1 LNHDA, CDR2 SQIVND (reference sequence). This CDR3 region has 16 residues. CDR3 bases: TGTGCCAGTAGTATAGTCTTACAGGGGTTCAATCAGCCCCAGCATTTT. Its protein is CASSIVLQGFNQPQHF.

This chain uses TRBV5-1 with TRBJ1-1; 12 bases are shared with TRBD1. The CDR3 covers 16 residues. Germline lookup yields CDR1 SGHRS and CDR2 YFSETQ. V lost 4 bases and J lost 1; bases outside the gene matches: 5. CDR3 sequence reads: CASSPGQGASNTEAFF. The CDR3 nucleotides are TGCGCCAGCAGCCCGGGACAGGGGGCGTCGAACACTGAAGCTTTCTTT.

The chain joins TRBV19 to TRBJ1-6, with D possibly being TRBD1 (6 bases). The V end was cut by 6 bases, the J end by 10 bases, with 16 bases between. CDR3 size: 14 residues. Germline V CDR1 and CDR2: LNHDA, SQIVND (reference sequence). Written as DNA, the CDR3 is TGTGCCAGTAGCCCGCCACAGGGTGCGTCACCCCTCCACTTT. It specifies CASSPPQGASPLHF.

The V gene is TRBV19, the J gene TRBJ1-1; the match to TRBD1 covers 9 bases. The CDR3 contains 16 residues. J lost 4 bases, V lost 9 bases, and 15 bases had no gene match. Germline CDR1 is LNHDA and CDR2 is SQIVND (reference sequence). In nucleotides, the CDR3 is TGTGCCAGCCGTCGACAGGGGGTGGGGATAGGCACTGAAGCTTTCTTT. Translated, it gives CASRRQGVGIGTEAFF. Full variable domain (remainder filled in from reference TRBV19 and TRBJ1-1): DGGITQSPKYLFRKEGQNVTLSCEQNLNHDAMYWYRQDPGQGLRLIYYSQIVNDFQKGDIAEGYSVSREKKESFPLTVTSAQKNPTAFYLCASRRQGVGIGTEAFFGQGTRLTVV.

The V and J genes are TRBV5-6 and TRBJ1-1; the D is unclear. This CDR3 contains 12 residues. Trimming cost V 4 bases and J 1 base, with 5 bases left between them. Germline-derived CDR1 and CDR2 are SGHDT and YYEEEE. CDR3 protein: CASSIWNTEAFF. CDR3 nucleotide sequence: TGTGCCAGCAGCATCTGGAACACTGAAGCTTTCTTT.

CDR3 protein: CASSSDTLKGYTF. Written as DNA, the CDR3 is TGTGCCAGCAGCTCAGACACCCTTAAGGGCTACACCTTC. The rearrangement joins TRBV7-9 to TRBJ1-2, with D uncertain. Trimming pared 4 bases from V and 8 bases from J, leaving 14 bases between. The CDR3 totals 13 residues. CDR1 SEHNR and CDR2 FQNEAQ come from the germline V gene (reference sequence).

The rearrangement links TRBV7-9 to TRBJ1-5; D unresolved. Germline lookup yields CDR1 SEHNR and CDR2 FQNEAQ (reference sequence). Trimming took 4 bases from V and 0 from J, leaving 13 bases between them. CDR3 length: 16 residues. In DNA, the CDR3 is TGTGCCAGCAGCTCGGAGCCCTGGCGTAGCAATCAGCCCCAGCATTTT. Translation gives CASSSEPWRSNQPQHF.